The next 17 T cell receptor beta chains were all read from a single sample in a study of blood T cells in healthy people across ages. It was with a sample-barcoded 5' primer and a J-beta primer mix that a second PCR of about 6 to 12 cycles was run. TCRdb reprocessed the 5' RACE reads via MiXCR and lists one record per CDR3 protein. The data contain about 670,000 distinct CDR3 sequences, about 43% of them seen just once; the ten biggest clones take up 25% to 35%. Sequenced material: blood. These receptors were obtained from a man older than 75 in good health.

The gene calls are TRBV4-1 and TRBJ2-1; the match to TRBD1 covers 7 bases. The V and J ends lost 1 base and 4 bases, in that order; junction bases with no gene match: 7. In germline, CDR1 is MGHRA, CDR2 YSYEKL. The CDR3 has 16 amino acids. The CDR3 protein is CASSQGPGQTYNEQFF. The CDR3 DNA reads as TGCGCCAGCAGCCAAGGCCCGGGACAGACATACAATGAGCAGTTCTTC.

This clonotype was counted between two and nine times. The chain links TRBV27 to TRBJ2-5; D is uncertain. The CDR3 consists of 17 residues. The germline V and J ends were trimmed by 1 base and 11 bases, with 26 bases remaining between them. Germline V gene sequence: CDR1 MNHEY, CDR2 SMNVEV (reference sequence). CDR3 sequence reads: CASSLYPLATDVREQYF. The DNA for the CDR3 is TGTGCCAGCAGTTTATATCCATTGGCTACCGACGTTAGAGAGCAGTACTTC.

This chain connects TRBV9 to TRBJ2-1; the match to TRBD2 covers 10 bases. This CDR3 is 15 amino acids long. CDR1 and CDR2 from the germline V gene are SGDLS and YYNGEE. V trimming: 2 bases; J trimming: 8 bases; junction bases outside the gene matches: 7. This chain's CDR3 is CASSVLAGGRDEQFF. The CDR3 bases are TGTGCCAGCAGCGTCTTAGCGGGGGGCCGGGATGAGCAGTTCTTC.

A remark on this clonotype: This may stem from a read error, because a much larger clone lies one nucleotide away. The chain links TRBV27 to TRBJ2-5; D assignment may be TRBD1 or TRBD2 (5 bases each). The CDR3 runs 14 residues. Germline V gene data show CDR1 as MNHEY and CDR2 as SMNVEV (reference sequence). Trimming shortened V by 6 bases and J by 3 bases, and 14 bases separated the two germline ends. The CDR3 reads CASSLGGDEETQYF. CDR3 sequence (DNA): TGTGCCAGCAGCCTGGGTGGGGACGAAGAGACCCAGTACTTC.

The chain has TRBV27 and TRBJ2-5; TRBD2 agrees at 10 bases. CDR3 length: 20 amino acids. Germline V gives CDR1 MNHEY, CDR2 SMNVEV (reference sequence). The V and J ends lost 2 bases and 0 bases, in that order; junction bases with no gene match: 15. The CDR3 is CASSLPSGTSVAIDQETQYF. The DNA for the CDR3 is TGTGCCAGCAGTTTACCTTCCGGGACTAGCGTAGCCATCGACCAAGAGACCCAGTACTTC.

This clonotype was detected only a few times. The chain uses TRBV20-1 and TRBJ1-5; D gene uncertain. The CDR3 has 14 amino acids. Germline CDR1 DFQATT, CDR2 SNEGSKA (reference sequence). Trimming shortened V by 3 bases and J by 0 bases, and 9 bases separated the two germline ends. The CDR3 region is CSARWGGSNQPQHF. In DNA, the CDR3 is TGCAGTGCTAGGTGGGGAGGTAGCAATCAGCCCCAGCATTTT.

The chain joins TRBV30 to TRBJ2-4, with unresolved D. Trimming removed 4 bases at V and 12 bases at J, with 4 bases between. From germline, CDR1 is GTSNPN and CDR2 SVGIG (reference sequence). This CDR3 comprises 8 residues. CDR3 bases: TGTGCCTGGAATAATCAGTACTTC. This sequence encodes CAWNNQYF.

The rearrangement joins TRBV7-3 to TRBJ2-3; 8 bases are shared with TRBD1. Germline CDR1 SGHTA, CDR2 FQGTGA. This CDR3 contains 16 residues. With 0 bases clipped from V and 3 bases from J, the junction kept 5 bases outside the gene matches. CDR3 nucleotides: TGTGCCAGCAGCTTAACGGGACAGGTTAAAACAGATACGCAGTATTTT. It translates to CASSLTGQVKTDTQYF.

This clonotype was detected once. An end of the junction differs from the germline gene, which may be a read error. The rearrangement joins TRBV12-3 or TRBV12-4 to TRBJ2-1; perhaps TRBD1 as D (6 bases). This CDR3 region has 15 residues. CDR3 sequence: CASSLNGGLNNGQFF. CDR3 DNA sequence: TGTGCCAGCAGTTTGAATGGGGGCCTGAACAATGGGCAGTTCTTC.

The chain is built from TRBV18 and TRBJ2-5; TRBD1 might be the D (6 bases). Between the trimmed V and J ends, which lost 3 bases and 5 bases, there was a span of 13 bases. CDR3 length equals 14 residues. Per the germline V gene, CDR1 is KGHSH and CDR2 is LQKENI. The CDR3 here is CASSPAQGKETQYF. The CDR3 nucleotides read TGTGCCAGCTCACCGGCCCAGGGGAAGGAGACCCAGTACTTC.

This chain uses TRBV4-2 with TRBJ1-2, with D uncertain. The V gene's germline CDR1 is LGHNA and CDR2 YNFKEQ. Trimming shortened V by 0 bases and J by 2 bases, and 4 bases separated the two germline ends. The CDR3 length is 13 residues. The CDR3 sequence is CASSQDSNYGYTF. In DNA form, the CDR3 reads TGTGCCAGCAGCCAAGACAGCAACTATGGCTACACCTTC.

This clonotype was observed a few times. V and J are TRBV7-2 and TRBJ1-2; D is undetermined. V gave up 5 bases and J gave up 1 base, with 14 bases separating them. The CDR3 consists of 15 residues. From germline, CDR1 is SGHTA and CDR2 FQGNSA. CDR3 loop: CASSPTPRVNYGYTF. In DNA, the CDR3 is TGTGCCAGCAGCCCCACCCCCCGGGTTAACTATGGCTACACCTTC. The full variable domain, in which reference TRBV7-2 and TRBJ1-2 provide the parts outside the CDR3, is GAGVSQSPSNKVTEKGKDVELRCDPISGHTALYWYRQSLGQGLEFLIYFQGNSAPDKSGLPSDRFSAERTGGSVSTLTIQRTQQEDSAVYLCASSPTPRVNYGYTFGSGTRLTVV.

The gene calls are TRBV6-2 or TRBV6-3 and TRBJ2-1; D may correspond to TRBD1 or TRBD2 (5 bases each). This CDR3 has 12 amino acids. Between the trimmed V and J ends, which lost 6 bases and 9 bases, there was a span of 12 bases. Germline CDR1 MNHEY, CDR2 SVGEGT. CDR3 loop: CASRLLGVEQFF. CDR3 nucleotide sequence: TGTGCCAGCAGGCTACTAGGGGTTGAGCAGTTCTTC.

This clonotype occurred many times. The chain is built from TRBV2 and TRBJ1-5, with 7 bases fitting TRBD1. The CDR3 spans 15 residues. Germline CDR1 is SNHLY and CDR2 is FYNNEI. Unmatched junction bases numbered 9, after V lost 6 bases and J lost 4 bases. This CDR3 is CASRKTGNPNQPQHF. DNA of the CDR3: TGTGCCAGCAGAAAGACAGGGAACCCTAATCAGCCCCAGCATTTT.

V and J are TRBV18 and TRBJ2-7, with 8 bases identical to TRBD1. This CDR3 contains 14 residues. Germline CDR1 and CDR2: KGHSH and LQKENI. V was clipped by 6 bases and J by 6 bases; unmatched bases: 10. CDR3 protein: CASSPTTGDGEQYF. In nucleotides, the CDR3 is TGTGCCAGCTCCCCGACGACAGGGGACGGCGAGCAGTACTTC.

The chain employs TRBV25-1 and TRBJ2-7, with 10 bases matching TRBD1. This CDR3 has 16 amino acids. Germline-derived CDR1 and CDR2 are MGHDK and SYGVNS. V was pared by 0 bases and J by 7 bases, with 9 bases of the junction left unmatched. CDR3 in DNA: TGTGCCAGCAGTGAATATATAGGGACAGGGGTCAGTGAGCAGTACTTC. It encodes CASSEYIGTGVSEQYF.

This clonotype occurred once. The chain has TRBV6-6 and TRBJ2-1; tentative D call: TRBD1 (5 bases). The CDR3 is 13 amino acids. V lost 5 bases and J lost 7, with 12 bases in between. The germline V gene has CDR1 MNHNY and CDR2 SVGAGI (reference sequence). CDR3 in amino acids: CASSPLQENEQFF. CDR3 bases: TGTGCCAGCAGTCCTTTACAGGAGAATGAGCAGTTCTTC.